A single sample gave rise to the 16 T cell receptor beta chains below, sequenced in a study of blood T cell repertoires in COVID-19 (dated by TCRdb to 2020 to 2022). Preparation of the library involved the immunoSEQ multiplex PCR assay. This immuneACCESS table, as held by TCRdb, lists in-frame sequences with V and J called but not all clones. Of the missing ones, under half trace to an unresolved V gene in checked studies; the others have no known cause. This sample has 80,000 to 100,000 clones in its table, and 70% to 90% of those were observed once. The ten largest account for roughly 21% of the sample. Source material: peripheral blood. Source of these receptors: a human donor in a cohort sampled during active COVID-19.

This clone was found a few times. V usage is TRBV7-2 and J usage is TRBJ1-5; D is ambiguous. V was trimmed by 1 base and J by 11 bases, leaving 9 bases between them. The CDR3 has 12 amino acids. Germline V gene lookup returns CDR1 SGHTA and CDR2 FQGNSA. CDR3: CASSLDLVAQHF. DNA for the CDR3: TGTGCCAGCAGCTTAGATCTTGTAGCCCAGCATTTT.

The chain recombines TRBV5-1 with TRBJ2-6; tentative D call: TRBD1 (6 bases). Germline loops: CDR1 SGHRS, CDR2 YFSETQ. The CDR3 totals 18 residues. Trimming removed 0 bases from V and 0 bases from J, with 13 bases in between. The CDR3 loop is CASSLVRDTSSGANVLTF. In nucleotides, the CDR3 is TGCGCCAGCAGCTTGGTAAGGGACACAAGCTCTGGGGCCAACGTCCTGACTTTC. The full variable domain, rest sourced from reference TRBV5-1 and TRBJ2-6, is KAGVTQTPRYLIKTRGQQVTLSCSPISGHRSVSWYQQTPGQGLQFLFEYFSETQRNKGNFPGRFSGRQFSNSRSEMNVSTLELGDSALYLCASSLVRDTSSGANVLTFGAGSRLTVL.

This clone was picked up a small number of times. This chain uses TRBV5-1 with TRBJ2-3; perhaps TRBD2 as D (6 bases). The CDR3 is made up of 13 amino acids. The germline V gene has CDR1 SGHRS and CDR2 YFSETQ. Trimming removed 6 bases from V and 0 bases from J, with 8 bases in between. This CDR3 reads CASNSGSTDTQYF. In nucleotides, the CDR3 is TGCGCCAGCAATAGCGGTAGCACAGATACGCAGTATTTT.

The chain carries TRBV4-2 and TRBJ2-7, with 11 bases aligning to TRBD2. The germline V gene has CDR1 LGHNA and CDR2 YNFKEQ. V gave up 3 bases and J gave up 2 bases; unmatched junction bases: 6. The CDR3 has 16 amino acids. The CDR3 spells CASSQGSSGRPYEQYF. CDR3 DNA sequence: TGTGCCAGCAGCCAGGGCTCTAGCGGGAGGCCCTACGAGCAGTACTTC.

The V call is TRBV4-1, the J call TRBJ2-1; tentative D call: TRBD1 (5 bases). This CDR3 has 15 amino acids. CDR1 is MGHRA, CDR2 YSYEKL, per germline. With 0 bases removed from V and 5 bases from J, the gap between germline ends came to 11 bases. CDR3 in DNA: TGCGCCAGCAGCCAAGATGGGGCAGGGCACAATGAGCAGTTCTTC. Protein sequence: CASSQDGAGHNEQFF.

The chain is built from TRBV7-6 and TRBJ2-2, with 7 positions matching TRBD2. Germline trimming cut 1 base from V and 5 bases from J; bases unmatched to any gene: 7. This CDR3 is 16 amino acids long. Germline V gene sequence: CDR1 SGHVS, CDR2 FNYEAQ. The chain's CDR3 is CASSLGTGAGTGELFF. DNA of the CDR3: TGTGCCAGCAGCTTAGGGACGGGAGCGGGGACCGGGGAGCTGTTTTTT.

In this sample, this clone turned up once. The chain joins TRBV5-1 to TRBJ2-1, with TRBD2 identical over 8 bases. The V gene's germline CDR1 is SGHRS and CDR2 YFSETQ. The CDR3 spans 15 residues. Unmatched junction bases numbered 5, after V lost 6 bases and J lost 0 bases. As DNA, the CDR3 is TGCGCCAGCAAATTTAGCGGGGACTCCTACAATGAGCAGTTCTTC. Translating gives CASKFSGDSYNEQFF.

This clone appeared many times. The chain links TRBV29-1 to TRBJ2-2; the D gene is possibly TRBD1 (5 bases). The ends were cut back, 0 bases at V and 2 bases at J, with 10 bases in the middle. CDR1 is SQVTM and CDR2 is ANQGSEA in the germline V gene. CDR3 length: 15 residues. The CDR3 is CSVEEGPVNTGELFF. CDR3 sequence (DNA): TGCAGCGTTGAAGAGGGGCCAGTAAACACCGGGGAGCTGTTTTTT.

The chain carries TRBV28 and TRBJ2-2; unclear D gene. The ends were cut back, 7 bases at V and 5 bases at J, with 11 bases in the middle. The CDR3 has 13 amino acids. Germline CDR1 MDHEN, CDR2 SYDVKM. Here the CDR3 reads CASTPGRTGELFF. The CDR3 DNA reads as TGTGCCAGCACCCCCGGTCGGACCGGGGAGCTGTTTTTT. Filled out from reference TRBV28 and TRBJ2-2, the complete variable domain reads DVKVTQSSRYLVKRTGEKVFLECVQDMDHENMFWYRQDPGLGLRLIYFSYDVKMKEKGDIPEGYSVSREKKERFSLILESASTNQTSMYLCASTPGRTGELFFGEGSRLTVL.

Here the CDR3 DNA reads TGTGCCAGCAGCCCGACAGGGACTAATGAAAAACTGTTTTTT. Amino acid sequence: CASSPTGTNEKLFF. The chain has TRBV28 and TRBJ1-4; 7 bases agree with TRBD1. Germline lookup yields CDR1 MDHEN and CDR2 SYDVKM. Trimming took 6 bases from V and 2 from J; bases not matched to a gene: 3. The CDR3 totals 14 residues.

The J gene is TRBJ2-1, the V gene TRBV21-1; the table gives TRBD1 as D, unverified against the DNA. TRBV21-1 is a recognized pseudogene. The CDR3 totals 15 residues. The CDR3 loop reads CATPRVDRPYNEQFF. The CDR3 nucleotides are TGTGCCACCCCACGGGTGGACAGGCCCTACAATGAGCAGTTCTTC.

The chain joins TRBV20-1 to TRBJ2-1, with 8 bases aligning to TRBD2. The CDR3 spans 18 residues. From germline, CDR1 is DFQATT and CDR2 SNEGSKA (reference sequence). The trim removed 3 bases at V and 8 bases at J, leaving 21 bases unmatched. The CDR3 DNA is TGCAGTGCTAGTCCCCCCCCAAGCGGGAGCCCAAATAGGCATGAGCAGTTCTTC. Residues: CSASPPPSGSPNRHEQFF.

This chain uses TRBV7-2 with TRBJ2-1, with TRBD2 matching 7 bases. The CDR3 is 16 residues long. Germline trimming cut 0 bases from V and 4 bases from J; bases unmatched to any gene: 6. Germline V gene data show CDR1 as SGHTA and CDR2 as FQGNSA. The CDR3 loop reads CASSLAISGKYNEQFF. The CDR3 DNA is TGTGCCAGCAGCTTAGCAATAAGCGGGAAATACAATGAGCAGTTCTTC.

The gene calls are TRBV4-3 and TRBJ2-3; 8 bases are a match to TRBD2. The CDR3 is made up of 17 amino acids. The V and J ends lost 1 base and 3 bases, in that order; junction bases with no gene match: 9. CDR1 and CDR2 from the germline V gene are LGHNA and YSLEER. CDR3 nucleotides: TGCGCCAGCAGCCAAGGAAGCGGGAGCCCGGTTACAGATACGCAGTATTTT. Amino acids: CASSQGSGSPVTDTQYF.

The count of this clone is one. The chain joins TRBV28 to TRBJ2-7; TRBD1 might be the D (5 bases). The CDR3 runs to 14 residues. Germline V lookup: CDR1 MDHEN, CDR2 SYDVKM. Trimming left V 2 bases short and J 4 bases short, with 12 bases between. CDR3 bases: TGTGCCAGCAGTTTAAAGGGGAATCGGTACGAGCAGTACTTC. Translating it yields CASSLKGNRYEQYF.

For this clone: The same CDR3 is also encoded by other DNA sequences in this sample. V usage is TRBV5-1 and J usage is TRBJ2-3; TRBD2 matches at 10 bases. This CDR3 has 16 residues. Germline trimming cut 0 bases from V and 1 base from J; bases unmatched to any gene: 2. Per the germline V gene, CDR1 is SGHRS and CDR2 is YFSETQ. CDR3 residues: CASSLGGTSGTDTQYF. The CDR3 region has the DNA TGCGCCAGCAGCTTGGGGGGGACTAGCGGCACAGATACGCAGTATTTT.